These 5 T cell receptor beta chains originate from one sample sequenced in a study of human T cells and chemical hapten exposure. Time point: patch test 2, 6 weeks after DPC sensitization. The treatment denotes: therapeutic diphenylcyclopropenone sensitization with weekly scalp DPC. TCRdb re-called the RACE reads with MiXCR, one entry per CDR3 protein. The sample has about 73,000 distinct CDR3 sequences, 8.5% to 9% seen once. The sample here was whole blood, taken in connection with sensitization to the hapten diphenylcyclopropenone (DPC). Receptors originate from a woman in her forties or fifties with alopecia areata. Some clones in this sample may be carry-over from other donors' samples.

This clonotype was counted at least ten times. The chain couples TRBV5-1 to TRBJ2-2; D might be TRBD2 (5 bases). The CDR3 spans 14 residues. V lost 2 bases, J lost 5 bases, and 10 bases lay in between. CDR1 and CDR2 from the germline V gene are SGHRS and YFSETQ. The DNA for the CDR3 is TGCGCCAGCAGCTTCCCCCGAGGGACCGGGGAGCTGTTTTTT. Translated: CASSFPRGTGELFF.

V usage is TRBV5-1 and J usage is TRBJ2-7, with 8 bases that match TRBD1. Germline assignment: CDR1 SGHRS and CDR2 YFSETQ. Germline trimming cut 0 bases from V and 5 bases from J; bases unmatched to any gene: 4. This CDR3 has 14 residues. The CDR3 reads CASSLVAGGDEQYF. For the CDR3, the DNA is TGCGCCAGCAGCTTGGTTGCAGGGGGCGACGAGCAGTACTTC.

This clonotype was counted many times. The chain employs TRBV9 and TRBJ1-1; tentatively, D is TRBD1 (5 bases). V lost 0 bases and J 0 bases, leaving 9 bases between the germline ends. This CDR3 contains 15 residues. The germline gives CDR1 SGDLS, CDR2 YYNGEE. CDR3 DNA sequence: TGTGCCAGCAGCGTAGGGGGCCTCATGAACACTGAAGCTTTCTTT. Encoded protein: CASSVGGLMNTEAFF.

The rearrangement links TRBV28 to TRBJ1-1; D not certain. The CDR3 is 14 amino acids. CDR1 is MDHEN, CDR2 SYDVKM, per germline. V was cut by 3 bases and J by 4 bases, with 12 bases left in between. CDR3 sequence: CASSFEGRGTEAFF. DNA of the CDR3: TGTGCCAGCAGTTTCGAGGGCCGGGGCACTGAAGCTTTCTTT.

V and J are TRBV1 and TRBJ1-1; the table's D call, TRBD1, has no DNA check behind it. TRBV1 is described as a pseudogene. This CDR3 has 16 amino acids. The CDR3 DNA sequence: TGCACCAGCAGCGAGTGCTCCGGGGGCGAGAACACTGAAGCTTTCTTT. Protein: CTSSECSGGENTEAFF.